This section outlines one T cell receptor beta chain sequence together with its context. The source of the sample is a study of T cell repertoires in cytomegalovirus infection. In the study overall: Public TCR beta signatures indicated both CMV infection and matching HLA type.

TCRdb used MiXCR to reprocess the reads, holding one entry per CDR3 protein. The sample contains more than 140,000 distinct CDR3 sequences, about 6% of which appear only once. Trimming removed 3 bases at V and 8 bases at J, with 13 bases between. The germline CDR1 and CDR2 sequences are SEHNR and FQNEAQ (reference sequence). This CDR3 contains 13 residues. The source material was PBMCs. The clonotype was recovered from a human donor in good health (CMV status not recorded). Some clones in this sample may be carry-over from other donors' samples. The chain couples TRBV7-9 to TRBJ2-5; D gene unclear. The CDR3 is CASSLAPGPTQYF. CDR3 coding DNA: TGTGCCAGCAGCTTGGCCCCAGGCCCAACCCAGTACTTC.